These 10 T cell receptor beta chains share one sample of origin, sequenced in a study of blood T cell repertoires in COVID-19. Clones were sequenced by immunoSEQ multiplex PCR, and TCRdb holds only the in-frame ones, with some missing. Of around 77,000 clones in the sample, more than 75% were seen once. Sequencing input: peripheral blood. The source is a woman of 80 years or more with active or convalescent COVID-19.

The genes are TRBV2 and TRBJ2-4, with 9 nucleotides matching TRBD1. CDR3 length: 16 residues. CDR1 and CDR2 (germline): SNHLY, FYNNEI. With V trimmed by 5 bases and J by 8 bases, 13 bases remained unmatched. CDR3 loop: CASSLTGGERTDIQYF. The CDR3 DNA reads as TGTGCCAGCAGTTTGACAGGGGGGGAACGAACGGACATTCAGTACTTC.

This rearrangement joins TRBV10-3 to TRBJ1-2; a weak D match, TRBD1 (6 bases). The CDR3 has 12 residues. The germline gives CDR1 ENHRY, CDR2 SYGVKD. V was shortened by 3 bases and J by 9 bases, with 11 bases between the two germline ends. In DNA form, the CDR3 reads TGTGCCATCAGTGATGGGAGGGGGAGCTACACCTTC. This translates into CAISDGRGSYTF.

V gene TRBV6-5 combines with J gene TRBJ1-6; 9 positions agree with TRBD1. The CDR3 is made up of 15 amino acids. V lost 4 bases, J lost 8 bases, and 6 bases stayed unmatched. Germline assignment: CDR1 MNHEY and CDR2 SVGAGI. The CDR3 is CASSSQGTGYSPLHF. As DNA, the CDR3 is TGTGCCAGCAGTTCCCAGGGGACAGGGTATTCACCCCTCCACTTT.

The chain employs TRBV20-1 and TRBJ1-1; no definite D call. Germline CDR1 reads DFQATT; CDR2 reads SNEGSKA (reference sequence). The CDR3 has 11 residues. The V end was cut by 6 bases, the J end by 7 bases, with 12 bases between. CDR3 region: CSANRRGEAFF. CDR3 sequence (DNA): TGCAGTGCCAACCGACGGGGTGAAGCTTTCTTT.

The rearrangement joins TRBV5-4 to TRBJ2-3; a weak D match, TRBD2 (5 bases). Trimming took off 5 bases at V and 6 bases at J, with 22 bases between the two ends. CDR1 and CDR2 from the germline V gene are SGHNT and YYREEE (reference sequence). This CDR3 is built from 16 residues. The DNA for the CDR3 is TGTGCCAGCAGTCCTAGCTCAGCTGGGGAATTTGATACGCAGTATTTT. Its translation: CASSPSSAGEFDTQYF.

The V call is TRBV27, the J call TRBJ1-4; D gene uncertain. Trimming stripped 5 bases from V and 0 bases from J, with 10 bases between. The length of the CDR3 is 15 residues. Per the germline V gene, CDR1 is MNHEY and CDR2 is SMNVEV (reference sequence). Written as DNA, the CDR3 is TGTGCCAGCAGTCTAGGAGTTGCAACTAATGAAAAACTGTTTTTT. Amino acids: CASSLGVATNEKLFF.

This clone was counted many times. This chain connects TRBV30 to TRBJ1-2; TRBD1 aligns across 7 bases. The CDR3 consists of 13 residues. Looked up from germline, CDR1 is GTSNPN and CDR2 is SVGIG (reference sequence). The junction had 7 bases not matched to a gene; V was cut back by 2 bases and J by 7 bases. The CDR3 reads CAWSPGTVGGYTF. In DNA form, the CDR3 reads TGTGCCTGGAGTCCCGGGACAGTCGGTGGCTACACCTTC.

This clone has ten or more counts. V and J are TRBV19 and TRBJ2-1; TRBD1 aligns across 9 bases. Germline V gives CDR1 LNHDA, CDR2 SQIVND (reference sequence). With V trimmed by 5 bases and J by 6 bases, 8 bases remained unmatched. This CDR3 is 15 amino acids long. The CDR3 DNA reads TGTGCCAGTAGTCGGACAGGGGCGGCGGTCAATGAGCAGTTCTTC. This sequence encodes CASSRTGAAVNEQFF.

Here the CDR3 DNA reads TGTGCCAGCAGCTTAGAAAGTCCAGGGCCTCATGGCTACACCTTC. This gives the protein CASSLESPGPHGYTF. The V call is TRBV7-2, the J call TRBJ1-2; a weak D match, TRBD1 (5 bases). V lost 1 base and J 6 bases, leaving 15 bases between the germline ends. This CDR3 region has 15 residues. Germline V CDR1 and CDR2: SGHTA, FQGNSA.

The chain uses TRBV7-2 and TRBJ1-5; no firm D call. The CDR3 has 12 residues. Germline V gene data show CDR1 as SGHTA and CDR2 as FQGNSA. V was cut by 0 bases and J by 11 bases, with 8 bases left in between. Here the CDR3 DNA reads TGTGCCAGCAGCTTAGCTGGCCAGGCCCAGCATTTT. Its translation: CASSLAGQAQHF.